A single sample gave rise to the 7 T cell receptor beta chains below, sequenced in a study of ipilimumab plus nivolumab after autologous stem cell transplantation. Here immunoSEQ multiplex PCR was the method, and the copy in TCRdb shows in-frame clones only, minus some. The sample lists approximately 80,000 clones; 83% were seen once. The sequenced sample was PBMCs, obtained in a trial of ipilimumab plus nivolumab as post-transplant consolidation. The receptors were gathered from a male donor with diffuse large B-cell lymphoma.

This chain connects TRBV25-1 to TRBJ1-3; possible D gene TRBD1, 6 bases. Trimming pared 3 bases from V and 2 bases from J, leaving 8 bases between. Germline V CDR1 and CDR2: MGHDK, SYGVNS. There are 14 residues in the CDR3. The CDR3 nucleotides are TGTGCCAGCAGTGAGCACAGGGCTGGAAACACCATATATTTT. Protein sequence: CASSEHRAGNTIYF.

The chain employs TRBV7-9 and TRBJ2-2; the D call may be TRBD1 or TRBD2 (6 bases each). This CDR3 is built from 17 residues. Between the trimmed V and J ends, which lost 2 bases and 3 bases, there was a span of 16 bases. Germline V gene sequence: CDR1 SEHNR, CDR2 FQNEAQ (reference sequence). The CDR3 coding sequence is TGTGCCAGCAGCTTAACCCCGGGGGCAGGGGACACCGGGGAGCTGTTTTTT. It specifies CASSLTPGAGDTGELFF. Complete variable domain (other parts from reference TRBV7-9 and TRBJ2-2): DTGVSQNPRHKITKRGQNVTFRCDPISEHNRLYWYRQTLGQGPEFLTYFQNEAQLEKSRLLSDRFSAERPKGSFSTLEIQRTEQGDSAMYLCASSLTPGAGDTGELFFGEGSRLTVL.

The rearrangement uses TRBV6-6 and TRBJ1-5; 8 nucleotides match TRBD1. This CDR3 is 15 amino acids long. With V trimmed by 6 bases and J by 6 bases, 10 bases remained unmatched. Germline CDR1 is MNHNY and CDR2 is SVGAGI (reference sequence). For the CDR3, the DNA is TGTGCCAGCAGCAGGACCGGGACAGGCACTCAGCCCCAGCATTTT. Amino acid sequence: CASSRTGTGTQPQHF.

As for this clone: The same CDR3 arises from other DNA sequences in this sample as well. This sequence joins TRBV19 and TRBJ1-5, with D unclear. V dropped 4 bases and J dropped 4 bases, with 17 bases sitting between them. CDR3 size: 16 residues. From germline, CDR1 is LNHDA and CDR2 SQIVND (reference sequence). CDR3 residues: CASSTGVLGLNQPQHF. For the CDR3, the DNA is TGTGCCAGTAGTACAGGAGTCCTCGGACTAAATCAGCCCCAGCATTTT.

The CDR3 coding sequence is TGTGCCAGCAGCTTAGTGGGGCTAGCGGGGGGTCGGAAAAGATACAATGAGCAGTTCTTC. This codes for CASSLVGLAGGRKRYNEQFF. The V gene is TRBV11-3, the J gene TRBJ2-1; 11 bases fit TRBD2. The CDR3 is 20 residues long. Trimming removed 1 base from V and 4 bases from J; junction bases left unmatched: 15. Per the germline V gene, CDR1 is SGHNT and CDR2 is YENEEA.

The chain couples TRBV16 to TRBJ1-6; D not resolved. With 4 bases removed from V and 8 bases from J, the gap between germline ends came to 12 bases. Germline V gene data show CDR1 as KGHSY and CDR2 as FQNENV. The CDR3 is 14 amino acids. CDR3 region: CASSRNRKDSPLHF. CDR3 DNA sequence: TGTGCCAGCAGCCGGAACAGAAAGGATTCACCCCTCCACTTT. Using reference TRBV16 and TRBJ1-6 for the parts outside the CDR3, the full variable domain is GEEVAQTPKHLVRGEGQKAKLYCAPIKGHSYVFWYQQVLKNEFKFLISFQNENVFDETGMPKERFSAKCLPNSPCSLEIQATKLEDSAVYFCASSRNRKDSPLHFGNGTRLTVT.

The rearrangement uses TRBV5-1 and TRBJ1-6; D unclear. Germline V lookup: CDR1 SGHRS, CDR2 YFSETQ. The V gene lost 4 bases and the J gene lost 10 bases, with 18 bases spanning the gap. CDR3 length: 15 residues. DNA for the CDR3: TGCGCCAGCAGCCGAGCCGTCGGGGTTGACTCACCCCTCCACTTT. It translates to CASSRAVGVDSPLHF.